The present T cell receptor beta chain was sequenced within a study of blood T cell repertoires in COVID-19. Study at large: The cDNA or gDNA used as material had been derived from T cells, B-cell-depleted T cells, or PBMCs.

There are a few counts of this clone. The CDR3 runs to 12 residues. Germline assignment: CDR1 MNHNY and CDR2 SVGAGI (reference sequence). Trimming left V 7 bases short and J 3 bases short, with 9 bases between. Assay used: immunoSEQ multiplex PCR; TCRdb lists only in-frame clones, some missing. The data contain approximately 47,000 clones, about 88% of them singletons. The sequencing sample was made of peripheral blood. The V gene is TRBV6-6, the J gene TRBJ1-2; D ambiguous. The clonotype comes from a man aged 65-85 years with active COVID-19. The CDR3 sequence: CASTLPHYGYTF. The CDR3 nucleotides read TGTGCCAGCACACTGCCGCACTATGGCTACACCTTC.